These 30 T cell receptor beta chains share one sample of origin, sequenced in a study of PD-L1 blockade in urothelial cancer. Assay: immunoSEQ multiplex PCR; the TCRdb copy retains only in-frame clones and omits some. The sample includes about 43,000 clones, more than 75% of them seen just once. As to time point: pretreatment peripheral blood. This specimen consisted of PBMCs, obtained around atezolizumab (anti-PD-L1) treatment. All receptors derive from a man aged 55 to 70 with urothelial cancer.

This chain joins TRBV5-1 and TRBJ2-5, with TRBD2 matching 9 bases. With V trimmed by 5 bases and J by 2 bases, 7 bases remained unmatched. Germline lookup yields CDR1 SGHRS and CDR2 YFSETQ. The CDR3 is 15 residues long. The CDR3 here is CASRVKAGGQETQYF. Here the CDR3 DNA reads TGCGCCAGCAGGGTAAAAGCGGGGGGTCAAGAGACCCAGTACTTC.

The V call is TRBV11-3, the J call TRBJ2-5; 13 nucleotides match TRBD2. This CDR3 has 15 residues. V dropped 4 bases and J dropped 5; count of bases not matched to a gene: 4. The germline V gene has CDR1 SGHNT and CDR2 YENEEA. The CDR3 protein is CASSSGTSGVETQYF. DNA for the CDR3: TGTGCCAGCAGCTCCGGGACTAGCGGGGTCGAGACCCAGTACTTC.

This clone was seen a single time. As DNA, the CDR3 is TGTGCCAGCAGTGTAGCGGGAGGGCCCTACGAGCAGTACTTC. Translated, it gives CASSVAGGPYEQYF. V is TRBV2 and J is TRBJ2-7, with 11 bases that match TRBD2. In germline, CDR1 is SNHLY, CDR2 FYNNEI. The CDR3 runs to 14 residues. J lost 2 bases, V lost 4 bases, and 1 base had no gene match.

The chain links TRBV4-3 to TRBJ2-1; D not certain. The CDR3 consists of 16 residues. Trimming stripped 0 bases from V and 3 bases from J, with 12 bases between. Germline V gene sequence: CDR1 LGHNA, CDR2 YSLEER. CDR3 sequence: CASSQEMAELYNEQFF. For the CDR3, the DNA is TGCGCCAGCAGCCAAGAAATGGCGGAGCTCTACAATGAGCAGTTCTTC.

This sequence joins TRBV7-2 and TRBJ2-7, with 12 bases aligning to TRBD2. This CDR3 has 13 amino acids. With 7 bases clipped from V and 7 bases from J, the junction kept 5 bases outside the gene matches. Germline CDR1 and CDR2: SGHTA and FQGNSA. The CDR3 is CASTGLAGREQYF. The CDR3 DNA reads TGTGCCAGCACCGGACTAGCGGGACGGGAGCAGTACTTC.

The chain combines TRBV5-1 with TRBJ2-1; 8 bases fit TRBD1. This CDR3 contains 16 residues. The germline gives CDR1 SGHRS, CDR2 YFSETQ. With 4 bases clipped from V and 8 bases from J, the junction kept 14 bases outside the gene matches. This chain's CDR3 is CASSSRPGQESDEQFF. The DNA of the CDR3 is TGCGCCAGCAGCAGCCGTCCGGGACAGGAATCTGATGAGCAGTTCTTC.

The gene calls are TRBV7-9 and TRBJ1-1; tentatively, D is TRBD1 (5 bases). V was pared by 5 bases and J by 10 bases, with 14 bases between. Germline CDR1 reads SEHNR; CDR2 reads FQNEAQ (reference sequence). The CDR3 runs 12 residues. The CDR3 protein is CASSIRGLRAFF. In DNA, the CDR3 is TGTGCCAGCAGCATAAGGGGCTTACGAGCTTTCTTT.

The rearrangement joins TRBV10-3 to TRBJ2-5, with 11 nucleotides matching TRBD1. J lost 4 bases, V lost 6 bases, and 4 bases had no gene match. The CDR3 covers 14 residues. Germline CDR1 ENHRY, CDR2 SYGVKD. The CDR3 sequence is CAIRSDRGRETQYF. DNA for the CDR3: TGTGCCATCAGATCGGACAGGGGGCGAGAGACCCAGTACTTC.

The chain has TRBV6-6 and TRBJ2-7; 10 bases align to TRBD2. Germline lookup yields CDR1 MNHNY and CDR2 SVGAGI (reference sequence). The CDR3 has 14 residues. V shed 7 bases, J shed 7 bases, and the junction held 10 bases outside the gene matches. CDR3 loop: CASTSGLAALEQYF. CDR3 DNA: TGTGCCAGCACCTCAGGACTAGCGGCCCTAGAGCAGTACTTC.

The rearrangement uses TRBV12-2 and TRBJ2-6; the table's D call TRBD2 went unverified against the DNA. TRBV12-2 is listed as a pseudogene. There are 19 residues in the CDR3. In nucleotides, the CDR3 is TGTGCAAGTCGCTCCCCAGGCTGGAGGAGGGAAGCTGGGGCCAACGTCCTGACTTTC. Its protein is CASRSPGWRREAGANVLTF.

V usage is TRBV19 and J usage is TRBJ2-7; 8 nucleotides line up with TRBD1. V lost 3 bases to trimming and J lost 2 bases; unmatched junction nucleotides: 3. Germline V gene data show CDR1 as LNHDA and CDR2 as SQIVND (reference sequence). CDR3 length equals 14 residues. As DNA, the CDR3 is TGTGCCAGTAGTATCCGGGACAGGACCTACGAGCAGTACTTC. Translation: CASSIRDRTYEQYF.

A few counts support this clone. CDR3 nucleotide sequence: TGTGCCAGCAGCCCGGGGACTAGCGGGAGCCTTAAGCAGTTCTTC. Protein sequence: CASSPGTSGSLKQFF. The chain has TRBV11-2 and TRBJ2-1; 14 bases are shared with TRBD2. This CDR3 is 15 amino acids long. Germline V gene sequence: CDR1 SGHAT, CDR2 FQNNGV. V was pared by 5 bases and J by 11 bases, with 8 bases of the junction left unmatched.

The CDR3 coding sequence is TGTGCCAGCAGCTTAGGACTCTACAATGAGCAGTTCTTC. Translating gives CASSLGLYNEQFF. This chain links TRBV7-9 with TRBJ2-1; D gene unclear. Deletions cut 1 base from V and 3 bases from J, with 4 bases between. Germline V gives CDR1 SEHNR, CDR2 FQNEAQ (reference sequence). CDR3 length: 13 amino acids.

The chain recombines TRBV18 with TRBJ2-7; D might be TRBD2 (5 bases). V lost 6 bases to trimming and J lost 6 bases, with 12 bases between them. CDR3 length equals 12 residues. The germline V gene has CDR1 KGHSH and CDR2 LQKENI. CDR3 amino acids: CASSMWESEQYF. CDR3 coding DNA: TGTGCCAGCTCGATGTGGGAGAGCGAGCAGTACTTC. Based on the CDR3 plus reference TRBV18 and TRBJ2-7, the full variable domain is NAGVMQNPRHLVRRRGQEARLRCSPMKGHSHVYWYRQLPEEGLKFMVYLQKENIIDESGMPKERFSAEFPKEGPSILRIQQVVRGDSAAYFCASSMWESEQYFGPGTRLTVT.

This rearrangement joins TRBV6-1 to TRBJ2-2; D gene uncertain. V was cut by 7 bases and J by 0 bases, with 6 bases left in between. This CDR3 region has 13 residues. CDR1 and CDR2 from the germline V gene are MNHNS and SASEGT. DNA for the CDR3: TGTGCCAGCACACAGACGAACACCGGGGAGCTGTTTTTT. It is translated as CASTQTNTGELFF.

The chain uses TRBV28 and TRBJ2-1, with TRBD2 as a possible D gene (7 bases). Trimming took off 7 bases at V and 0 bases at J, with 16 bases between the two ends. Germline V gene lookup returns CDR1 MDHEN and CDR2 SYDVKM. This CDR3 is built from 16 residues. CDR3 amino acids: CASKGGGTSSYNEQFF. CDR3 coding DNA: TGTGCCAGCAAGGGGGGAGGGACAAGCTCCTACAATGAGCAGTTCTTC. Supplemented by reference TRBV28 and TRBJ2-1, the full variable domain reads DVKVTQSSRYLVKRTGEKVFLECVQDMDHENMFWYRQDPGLGLRLIYFSYDVKMKEKGDIPEGYSVSREKKERFSLILESASTNQTSMYLCASKGGGTSSYNEQFFGPGTRLTVL.

J is TRBJ1-2 and V is TRBV28, with D unclear. The CDR3 runs 14 residues. Trimming cost V 6 bases and J 2 bases, with 13 bases left between them. In germline, CDR1 is MDHEN, CDR2 SYDVKM. CDR3 coding DNA: TGTGCCAGCAGCCCCTCGGGCGGGAACTATGGCTACACCTTC. It is translated as CASSPSGGNYGYTF.

V is TRBV14 and J is TRBJ2-1; D not certain. The ends were cut back, 0 bases at V and 3 bases at J, with 9 bases in the middle. The CDR3 runs 15 residues. Per the germline V gene, CDR1 is SGHDN and CDR2 is FVKESK. CDR3 residues: CASSQDGALYNEQFF. The CDR3 DNA follows: TGTGCCAGCAGCCAAGATGGTGCGCTCTACAATGAGCAGTTCTTC.

This chain links TRBV2 with TRBJ1-1, with D maybe TRBD1 (6 bases). Trimming pared 8 bases from V and 1 base from J, leaving 14 bases between. CDR1 is SNHLY, CDR2 FYNNEI, per germline. This CDR3 contains 14 residues. The CDR3 nucleotides are TGTGCCAGCGCCCGGACAGCGACGAACACTGAAGCTTTCTTT. It translates to CASARTATNTEAFF.

This clone was seen a handful of times. The rearrangement links TRBV29-1 to TRBJ1-1, with D possibly being TRBD1 (5 bases). Germline loops: CDR1 SQVTM, CDR2 ANQGSEA. V was trimmed by 2 bases and J by 2 bases, leaving 9 bases between them. This CDR3 is built from 13 residues. In DNA form, the CDR3 reads TGCAGCGTTGAATCAGGGCTTAACACTGAAGCTTTCTTT. Translated: CSVESGLNTEAFF. Filled out from reference TRBV29-1 and TRBJ1-1, the complete variable domain reads SAVISQKPSRDICQRGTSLTIQCQVDSQVTMMFWYRQQPGQSLTLIATANQGSEATYESGFVIDKFPISRPNLTFSTLTVSNMSPEDSSIYLCSVESGLNTEAFFGQGTRLTVV.

This chain joins TRBV12-5 and TRBJ2-2; D ambiguous. Germline CDR1 reads LGHNT; CDR2 reads FRNRAP. V lost 2 bases, J lost 5 bases, and 3 bases lay in between. The CDR3 runs 12 residues. The DNA of the CDR3 is TGTGCTAGTGGTTTGCATACCGGGGAGCTGTTTTTT. This translates into CASGLHTGELFF.

This rearrangement joins TRBV6-5 to TRBJ2-3, with TRBD2 matching over 13 bases. Germline V gene lookup returns CDR1 MNHEY and CDR2 SVGAGI. V shed 4 bases, J shed 3 bases, and the junction held 4 bases outside the gene matches. The CDR3 has 16 amino acids. CDR3 sequence: CASSSGLAGVTDTQYF. The CDR3 DNA reads TGTGCCAGCAGTTCAGGACTAGCGGGAGTGACAGATACGCAGTATTTT.

The chain carries TRBV5-1 and TRBJ2-1, with TRBD2 identical over 10 bases. Trimming removed 4 bases from V and 0 bases from J; junction bases left unmatched: 1. This CDR3 contains 15 residues. Germline V gene sequence: CDR1 SGHRS, CDR2 YFSETQ. As DNA, the CDR3 is TGCGCCAGCAGCCCTAGCGGGAGCTCCTACAATGAGCAGTTCTTC. It encodes CASSPSGSSYNEQFF.

The chain combines TRBV6-6 with TRBJ1-2; maybe TRBD1 (5 bases). V dropped 9 bases and J dropped 6 bases, with 20 bases sitting between them. Germline loops: CDR1 MNHNY, CDR2 SVGAGI (reference sequence). The CDR3 sequence is 14 residues long. CDR3 nucleotides: TGTGCCAGTCTTGTTGGGCCGGGGGTAAATGGCTACACCTTC. Its translation: CASLVGPGVNGYTF.

The V call is TRBV7-2, the J call TRBJ2-1; TRBD1 agrees at 12 bases. This CDR3 is 16 amino acids long. Germline CDR1 SGHTA, CDR2 FQGNSA. Unmatched junction bases numbered 11, after V lost 6 bases and J lost 8 bases. The CDR3 coding sequence is TGTGCCAGCAGTTGGATACCGGGACAGGGGGCGCATGAGCAGTTCTTC. Protein product: CASSWIPGQGAHEQFF.

The chain employs TRBV23-1 and TRBJ2-3; D perhaps matches TRBD2 (6 bases). TRBV23-1 is marked as an open reading frame, function uncertain. The CDR3 consists of 14 residues. V lost 7 bases, J lost 0 bases, and 11 bases lay in between. The CDR3 DNA follows: TGCGCCAGCACGAGGGAGGCTAGCACAGATACGCAGTATTTT. Translation: CASTREASTDTQYF.

The rearrangement joins TRBV5-1 to TRBJ1-2; D may be TRBD1 (5 bases). This CDR3 region has 14 residues. The germline V gene encodes CDR1 SGHRS and CDR2 YFSETQ. Trimming took 2 bases from V and 1 from J, leaving 9 bases between them. The CDR3 is CASSLGDSNYGYTF. CDR3 in DNA: TGCGCCAGCAGCTTAGGCGACAGTAACTATGGCTACACCTTC.

The chain uses TRBV4-1 and TRBJ1-4, with D perhaps TRBD1 (5 bases). The germline CDR1 and CDR2 sequences are MGHRA and YSYEKL. Trimming pared 4 bases from V and 6 bases from J, leaving 18 bases between. The CDR3 covers 16 residues. This CDR3 reads CASSLLPQGGDEKLFF. CDR3 nucleotide sequence: TGCGCCAGCAGCCTCCTCCCCCAGGGCGGGGATGAAAAACTGTTTTTT.

This chain connects TRBV29-1 to TRBJ1-4; D gene unclear. V shed 4 bases and J shed 0 bases, with 3 bases lying between them. This CDR3 is built from 12 residues. The germline V gene encodes CDR1 SQVTM and CDR2 ANQGSEA. In DNA, the CDR3 is TGCAGCGTTGTCACAACTAATGAAAAACTGTTTTTT. It specifies CSVVTTNEKLFF.

As regards this clone: At one boundary the junction diverges from the germline segment, which might be a read error. V is TRBV2 and J is TRBJ2-3; D remains ambiguous. CDR1 is SNHLY and CDR2 is FYNNEI in the germline V gene. The CDR3 extends over 10 amino acids. CDR3 coding DNA: TGTGCCAGCAGCATAGATACGCAGTATTTT. It encodes CASSIDTQYF.